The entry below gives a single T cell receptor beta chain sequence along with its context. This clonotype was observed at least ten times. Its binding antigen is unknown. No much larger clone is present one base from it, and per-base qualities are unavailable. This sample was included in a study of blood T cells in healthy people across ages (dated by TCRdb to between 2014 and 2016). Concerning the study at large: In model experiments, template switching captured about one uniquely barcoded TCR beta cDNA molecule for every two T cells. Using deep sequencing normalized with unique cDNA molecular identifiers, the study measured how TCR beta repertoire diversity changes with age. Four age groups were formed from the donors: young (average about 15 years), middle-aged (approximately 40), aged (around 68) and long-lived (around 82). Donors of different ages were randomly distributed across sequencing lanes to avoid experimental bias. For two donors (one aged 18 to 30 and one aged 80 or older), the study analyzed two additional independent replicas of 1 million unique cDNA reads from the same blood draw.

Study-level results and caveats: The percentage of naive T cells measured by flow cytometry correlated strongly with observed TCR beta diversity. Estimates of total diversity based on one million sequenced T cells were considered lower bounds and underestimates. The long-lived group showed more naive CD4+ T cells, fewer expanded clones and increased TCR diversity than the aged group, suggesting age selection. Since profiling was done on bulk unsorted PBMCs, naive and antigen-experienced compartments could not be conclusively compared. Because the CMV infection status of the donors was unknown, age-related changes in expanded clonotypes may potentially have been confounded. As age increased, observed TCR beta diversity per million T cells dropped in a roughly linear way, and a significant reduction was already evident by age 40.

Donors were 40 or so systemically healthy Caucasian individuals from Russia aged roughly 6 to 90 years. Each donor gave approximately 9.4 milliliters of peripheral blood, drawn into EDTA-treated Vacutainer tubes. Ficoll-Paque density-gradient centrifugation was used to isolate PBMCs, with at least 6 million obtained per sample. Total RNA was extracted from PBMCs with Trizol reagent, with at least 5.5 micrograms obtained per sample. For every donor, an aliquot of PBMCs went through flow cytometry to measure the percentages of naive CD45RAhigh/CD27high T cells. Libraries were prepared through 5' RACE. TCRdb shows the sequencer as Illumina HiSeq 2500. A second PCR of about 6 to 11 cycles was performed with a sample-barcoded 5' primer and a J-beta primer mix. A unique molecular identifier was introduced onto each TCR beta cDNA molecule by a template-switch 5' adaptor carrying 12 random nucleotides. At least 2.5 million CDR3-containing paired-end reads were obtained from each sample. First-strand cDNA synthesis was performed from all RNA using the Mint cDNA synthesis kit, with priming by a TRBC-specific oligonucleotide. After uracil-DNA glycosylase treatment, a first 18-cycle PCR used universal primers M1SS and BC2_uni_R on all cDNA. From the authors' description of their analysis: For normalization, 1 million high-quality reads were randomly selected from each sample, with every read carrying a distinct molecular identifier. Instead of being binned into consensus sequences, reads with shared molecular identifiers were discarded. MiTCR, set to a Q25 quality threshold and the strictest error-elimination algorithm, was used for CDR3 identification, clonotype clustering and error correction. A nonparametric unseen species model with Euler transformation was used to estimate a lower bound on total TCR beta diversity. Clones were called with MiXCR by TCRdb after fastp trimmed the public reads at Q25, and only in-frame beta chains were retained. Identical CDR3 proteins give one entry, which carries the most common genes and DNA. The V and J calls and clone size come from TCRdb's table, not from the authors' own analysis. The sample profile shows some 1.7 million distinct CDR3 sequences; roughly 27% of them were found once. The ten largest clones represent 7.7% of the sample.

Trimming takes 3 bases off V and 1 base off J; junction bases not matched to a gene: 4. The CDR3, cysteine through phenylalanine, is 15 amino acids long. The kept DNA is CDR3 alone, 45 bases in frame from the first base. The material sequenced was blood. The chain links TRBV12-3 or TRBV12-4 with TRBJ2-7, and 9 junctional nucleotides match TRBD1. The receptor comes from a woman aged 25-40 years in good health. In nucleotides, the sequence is TGTGCCAGCAGTTTTCAGACAGGGGGGTCCTACGAGCAGTACTTC. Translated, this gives CASSFQTGGSYEQYF.